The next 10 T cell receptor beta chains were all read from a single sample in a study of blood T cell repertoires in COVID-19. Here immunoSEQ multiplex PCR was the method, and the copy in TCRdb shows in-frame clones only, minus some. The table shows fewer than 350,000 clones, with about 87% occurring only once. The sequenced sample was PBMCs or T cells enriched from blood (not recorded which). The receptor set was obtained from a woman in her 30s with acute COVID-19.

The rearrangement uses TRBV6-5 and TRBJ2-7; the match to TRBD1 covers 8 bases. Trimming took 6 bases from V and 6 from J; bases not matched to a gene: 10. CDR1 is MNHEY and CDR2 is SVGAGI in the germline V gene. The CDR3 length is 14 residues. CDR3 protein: CASRTGSTGVEQYF. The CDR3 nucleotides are TGTGCCAGCAGGACGGGATCGACAGGGGTCGAGCAGTACTTC.

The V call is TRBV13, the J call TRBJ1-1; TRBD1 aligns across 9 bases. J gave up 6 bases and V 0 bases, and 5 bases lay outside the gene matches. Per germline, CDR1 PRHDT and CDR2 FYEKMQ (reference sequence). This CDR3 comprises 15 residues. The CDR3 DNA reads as TGTGCCAGCAGCTTAGGTCAGACAGGGGGGGCTGAAGCTTTCTTT. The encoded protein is CASSLGQTGGAEAFF.

CDR3 residues: CSVGIFTGEQYF. The DNA for the CDR3 is TGCAGCGTTGGGATATTTACCGGGGAGCAGTACTTC. This chain links TRBV29-1 with TRBJ2-7; D uncertain. The germline V gene has CDR1 SQVTM and CDR2 ANQGSEA. V lost 4 bases, J lost 7 bases, and 14 bases lay in between. The CDR3 has 12 amino acids.

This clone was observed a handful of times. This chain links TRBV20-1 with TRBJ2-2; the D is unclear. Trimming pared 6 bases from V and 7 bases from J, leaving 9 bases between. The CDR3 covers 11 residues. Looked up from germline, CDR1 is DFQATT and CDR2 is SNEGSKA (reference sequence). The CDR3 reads CSANLRGELFF. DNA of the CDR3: TGCAGTGCCAATCTACGCGGGGAGCTGTTTTTT.

The CDR3 DNA reads TGTGCCAGCAGTTACTCGAGGTGGCCCTATGGCTACACCTTC. Its translation: CASSYSRWPYGYTF. This sequence joins TRBV6-5 and TRBJ1-2, with D unresolved. V was shortened by 0 bases and J by 4 bases, with 9 bases between the two germline ends. Germline CDR1 reads MNHEY; CDR2 reads SVGAGI. The CDR3 runs 14 residues.

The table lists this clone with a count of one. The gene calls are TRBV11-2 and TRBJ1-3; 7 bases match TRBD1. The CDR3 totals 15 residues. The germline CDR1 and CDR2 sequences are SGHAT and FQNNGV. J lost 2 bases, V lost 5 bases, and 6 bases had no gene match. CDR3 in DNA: TGTGCCAGCAGCAACCCAGGGGGAGCTGGAAACACCATATATTTT. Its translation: CASSNPGGAGNTIYF.

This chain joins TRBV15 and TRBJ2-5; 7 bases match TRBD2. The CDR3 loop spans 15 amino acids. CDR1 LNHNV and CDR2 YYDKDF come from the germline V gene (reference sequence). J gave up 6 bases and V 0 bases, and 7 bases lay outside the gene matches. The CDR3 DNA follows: TGTGCCACCAGCAGAGATCGGGGAGGGGTTCAGACCCAGTACTTC. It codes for CATSRDRGGVQTQYF.

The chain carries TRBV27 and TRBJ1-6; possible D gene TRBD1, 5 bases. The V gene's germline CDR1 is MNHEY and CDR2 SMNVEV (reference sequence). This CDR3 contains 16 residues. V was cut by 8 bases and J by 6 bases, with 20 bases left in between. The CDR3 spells CASDRPGRGINSPLHF. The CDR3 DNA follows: TGTGCCAGCGATAGACCGGGACGGGGGATTAATTCACCCCTCCACTTT.

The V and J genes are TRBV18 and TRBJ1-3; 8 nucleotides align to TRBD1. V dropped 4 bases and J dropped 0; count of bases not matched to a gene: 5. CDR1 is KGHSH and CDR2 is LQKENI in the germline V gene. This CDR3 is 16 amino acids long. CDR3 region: CASSLDRESSGNTIYF. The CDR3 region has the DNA TGTGCCAGCTCACTGGACAGGGAAAGCTCTGGAAACACCATATATTTT.

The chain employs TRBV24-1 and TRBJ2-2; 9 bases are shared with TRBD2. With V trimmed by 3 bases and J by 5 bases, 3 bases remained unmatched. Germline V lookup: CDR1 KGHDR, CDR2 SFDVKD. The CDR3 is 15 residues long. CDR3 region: CATSDAGGRTGELFF. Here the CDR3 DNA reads TGTGCCACCAGTGATGCGGGAGGGAGGACCGGGGAGCTGTTTTTT.